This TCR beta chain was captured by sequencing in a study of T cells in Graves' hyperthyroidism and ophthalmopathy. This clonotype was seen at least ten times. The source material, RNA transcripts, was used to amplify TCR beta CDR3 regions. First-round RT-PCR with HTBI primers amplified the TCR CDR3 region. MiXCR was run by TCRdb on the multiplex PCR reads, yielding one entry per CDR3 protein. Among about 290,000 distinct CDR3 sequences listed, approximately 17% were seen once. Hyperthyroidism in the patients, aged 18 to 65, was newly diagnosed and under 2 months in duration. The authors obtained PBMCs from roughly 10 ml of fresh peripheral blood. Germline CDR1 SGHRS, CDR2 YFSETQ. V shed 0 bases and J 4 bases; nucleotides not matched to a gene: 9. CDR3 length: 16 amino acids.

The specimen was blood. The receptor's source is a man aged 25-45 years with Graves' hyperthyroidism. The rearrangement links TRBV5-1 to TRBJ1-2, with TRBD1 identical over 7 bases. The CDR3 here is CASSLALSQGSYGYTF. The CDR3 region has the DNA TGCGCCAGCAGCTTGGCTCTCTCACAGGGGAGCTATGGCTACACCTTC.